This T cell receptor (beta chain) stems from a study of cytomegalovirus exposure and HLA in healthy donors. General study findings and limits: Earlier results showed most TCR beta V segments being productive about 87% or about 30% of the time. CMV serostatus was the sole immune exposure data available. Within the data, a cluster of highly shared sequence variants was likely a sequencing artifact.

Regarding donors, all were healthy bone marrow donors. This CDR3 spans 19 amino acids. V gave up 8 bases and J gave up 9 bases, with 32 bases separating them. The PCR used 60 Vbeta and 13 Jbeta primers. TCRdb's copy holds only in-frame clones and misses some; the assay was immunoSEQ multiplex PCR. Altogether about 150,000 clones are present, around 74% being singletons, with the ten largest covering 2.8%. About this clone itself: Its antigen remains unknown.

This clonotype was sampled from a man younger than 30 in good health and CMV-seronegative. Material: PBMCs. This chain connects TRBV23-1 to TRBJ1-6; a possible D gene is TRBD1 (6 bases). TRBV23-1 carries the ORF label, with uncertain function. In DNA form, the CDR3 reads TGCGCCAGCTCAAACCCGGACAGCCGCATGGGTTCGAGAGTTTCACCCCTCCACTTT. Translated, it gives CASSNPDSRMGSRVSPLHF.